This T cell receptor (beta chain) is drawn from a study of cytomegalovirus exposure and HLA in healthy donors. For the study at large: One earlier analysis, a look at 180 million or so T cells, found about 100 million unique TCR beta sequences. A data release that came early held about 89 million unique TCRs from HLA-typed donors.

The PCR used 60 Vbeta and 13 Jbeta primers. Method: immunoSEQ multiplex PCR; TCRdb's copy keeps in-frame clones and lacks some. Of 150,000 to 200,000 clones listed, under 70% were seen once; the top ten hold 2.8%. Deletions cut 0 bases from V and 6 bases from J, with 17 bases between. The CDR3 loop spans 17 amino acids. Germline assignment: CDR1 SGHNT and CDR2 YENEEA. Participants comprised healthy donors of bone marrow. Of note for this clone: What it recognizes is unknown.

Broader study findings: Upon later analysis, HLA-associated TCR beta chains proved more clonally expanded than other, equally common chains.

This rearrangement joins TRBV11-3 to TRBJ2-2; perhaps TRBD2 as D (6 bases). The TCR comes from a woman in her forties in good health and CMV-seropositive. The source material was PBMCs. This CDR3 is CASSLDEGDGGPGELFF. The CDR3 nucleotides read TGTGCCAGCAGCTTAGATGAAGGGGACGGAGGGCCCGGGGAGCTGTTTTTT.